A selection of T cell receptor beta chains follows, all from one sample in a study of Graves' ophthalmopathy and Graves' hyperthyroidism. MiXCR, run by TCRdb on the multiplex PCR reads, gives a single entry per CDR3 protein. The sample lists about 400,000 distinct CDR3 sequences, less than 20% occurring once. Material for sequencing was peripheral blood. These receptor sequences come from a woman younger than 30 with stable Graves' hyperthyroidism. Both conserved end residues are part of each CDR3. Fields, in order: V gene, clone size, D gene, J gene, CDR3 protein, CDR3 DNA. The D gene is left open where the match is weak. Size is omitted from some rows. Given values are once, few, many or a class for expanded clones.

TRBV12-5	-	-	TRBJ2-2	CASGFSSGAGSLDTGELFF	TGTGCTAGTGGTTTCTCCTCTGGTGCGGGGAGTTTGGACACCGGGGAGCTGTTTTTT
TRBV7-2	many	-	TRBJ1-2	CASSLSGTLNYGYTF	TGTGCCAGCAGCCTCAGCGGGACACTAAACTATGGCTACACCTTC
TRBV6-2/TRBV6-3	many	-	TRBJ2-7	CASRESGNPYEQYF	TGTGCCAGCAGGGAGTCAGGCAACCCCTACGAGCAGTACTTC
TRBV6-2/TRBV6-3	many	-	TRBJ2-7	CASSQGVSEQYF	TGTGCCAGCAGTCAAGGGGTTTCTGAGCAGTACTTC
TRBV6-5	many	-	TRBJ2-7	CASRGGGASSYEQYF	TGTGCCAGCAGAGGGGGGGGCGCCAGCTCCTACGAGCAGTACTTC
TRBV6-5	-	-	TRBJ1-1	CASIARGGTEAFF	TGTGCCAGCATTGCTCGCGGGGGCACTGAAGCTTTCTTT
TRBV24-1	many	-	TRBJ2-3	CATSDPRGRDTDTQYF	TGTGCCACCAGTGATCCGCGGGGTAGGGACACAGATACGCAGTATTTT
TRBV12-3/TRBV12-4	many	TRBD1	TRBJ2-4	CASSARQGPKNIQYF	TGTGCCAGCAGTGCCCGACAGGGTCCCAAAAACATTCAGTACTTC
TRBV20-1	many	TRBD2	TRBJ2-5	CSAVDSGGDQETQYF	TGCAGTGCCGTCGACAGCGGGGGGGACCAAGAGACCCAGTACTTC
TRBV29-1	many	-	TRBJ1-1	CSDQTDTEAFF	TGCAGCGATCAGACCGACACTGAAGCTTTCTTT
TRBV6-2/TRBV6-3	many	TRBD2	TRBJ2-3	CATYSGGPTDTQYF	TGTGCCACCTATTCGGGGGGGCCGACAGATACGCAGTATTTT
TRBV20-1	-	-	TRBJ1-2	CSAVGGGGVDGYTF	TGCAGTGCTGTCGGGGGGGGTGGGGTAGATGGCTACACCTTC
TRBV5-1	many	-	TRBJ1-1	CASSSGRINTEAFF	TGCGCCAGCAGTTCTGGGAGGATCAACACTGAAGCTTTCTTT
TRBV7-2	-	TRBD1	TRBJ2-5	CASSQEVGRGLETQYF	TGTGCCAGCAGCCAGGAGGTCGGCAGGGGGCTGGAGACCCAGTACTTC
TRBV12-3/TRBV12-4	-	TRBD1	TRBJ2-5	CASSLSAGTGAETQYF	TGTGCCAGCAGTTTATCTGCCGGGACAGGTGCCGAGACCCAGTACTTC
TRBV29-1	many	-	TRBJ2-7	CSVERGGEEQYF	TGCAGCGTTGAGAGGGGTGGAGAAGAGCAGTACTTC